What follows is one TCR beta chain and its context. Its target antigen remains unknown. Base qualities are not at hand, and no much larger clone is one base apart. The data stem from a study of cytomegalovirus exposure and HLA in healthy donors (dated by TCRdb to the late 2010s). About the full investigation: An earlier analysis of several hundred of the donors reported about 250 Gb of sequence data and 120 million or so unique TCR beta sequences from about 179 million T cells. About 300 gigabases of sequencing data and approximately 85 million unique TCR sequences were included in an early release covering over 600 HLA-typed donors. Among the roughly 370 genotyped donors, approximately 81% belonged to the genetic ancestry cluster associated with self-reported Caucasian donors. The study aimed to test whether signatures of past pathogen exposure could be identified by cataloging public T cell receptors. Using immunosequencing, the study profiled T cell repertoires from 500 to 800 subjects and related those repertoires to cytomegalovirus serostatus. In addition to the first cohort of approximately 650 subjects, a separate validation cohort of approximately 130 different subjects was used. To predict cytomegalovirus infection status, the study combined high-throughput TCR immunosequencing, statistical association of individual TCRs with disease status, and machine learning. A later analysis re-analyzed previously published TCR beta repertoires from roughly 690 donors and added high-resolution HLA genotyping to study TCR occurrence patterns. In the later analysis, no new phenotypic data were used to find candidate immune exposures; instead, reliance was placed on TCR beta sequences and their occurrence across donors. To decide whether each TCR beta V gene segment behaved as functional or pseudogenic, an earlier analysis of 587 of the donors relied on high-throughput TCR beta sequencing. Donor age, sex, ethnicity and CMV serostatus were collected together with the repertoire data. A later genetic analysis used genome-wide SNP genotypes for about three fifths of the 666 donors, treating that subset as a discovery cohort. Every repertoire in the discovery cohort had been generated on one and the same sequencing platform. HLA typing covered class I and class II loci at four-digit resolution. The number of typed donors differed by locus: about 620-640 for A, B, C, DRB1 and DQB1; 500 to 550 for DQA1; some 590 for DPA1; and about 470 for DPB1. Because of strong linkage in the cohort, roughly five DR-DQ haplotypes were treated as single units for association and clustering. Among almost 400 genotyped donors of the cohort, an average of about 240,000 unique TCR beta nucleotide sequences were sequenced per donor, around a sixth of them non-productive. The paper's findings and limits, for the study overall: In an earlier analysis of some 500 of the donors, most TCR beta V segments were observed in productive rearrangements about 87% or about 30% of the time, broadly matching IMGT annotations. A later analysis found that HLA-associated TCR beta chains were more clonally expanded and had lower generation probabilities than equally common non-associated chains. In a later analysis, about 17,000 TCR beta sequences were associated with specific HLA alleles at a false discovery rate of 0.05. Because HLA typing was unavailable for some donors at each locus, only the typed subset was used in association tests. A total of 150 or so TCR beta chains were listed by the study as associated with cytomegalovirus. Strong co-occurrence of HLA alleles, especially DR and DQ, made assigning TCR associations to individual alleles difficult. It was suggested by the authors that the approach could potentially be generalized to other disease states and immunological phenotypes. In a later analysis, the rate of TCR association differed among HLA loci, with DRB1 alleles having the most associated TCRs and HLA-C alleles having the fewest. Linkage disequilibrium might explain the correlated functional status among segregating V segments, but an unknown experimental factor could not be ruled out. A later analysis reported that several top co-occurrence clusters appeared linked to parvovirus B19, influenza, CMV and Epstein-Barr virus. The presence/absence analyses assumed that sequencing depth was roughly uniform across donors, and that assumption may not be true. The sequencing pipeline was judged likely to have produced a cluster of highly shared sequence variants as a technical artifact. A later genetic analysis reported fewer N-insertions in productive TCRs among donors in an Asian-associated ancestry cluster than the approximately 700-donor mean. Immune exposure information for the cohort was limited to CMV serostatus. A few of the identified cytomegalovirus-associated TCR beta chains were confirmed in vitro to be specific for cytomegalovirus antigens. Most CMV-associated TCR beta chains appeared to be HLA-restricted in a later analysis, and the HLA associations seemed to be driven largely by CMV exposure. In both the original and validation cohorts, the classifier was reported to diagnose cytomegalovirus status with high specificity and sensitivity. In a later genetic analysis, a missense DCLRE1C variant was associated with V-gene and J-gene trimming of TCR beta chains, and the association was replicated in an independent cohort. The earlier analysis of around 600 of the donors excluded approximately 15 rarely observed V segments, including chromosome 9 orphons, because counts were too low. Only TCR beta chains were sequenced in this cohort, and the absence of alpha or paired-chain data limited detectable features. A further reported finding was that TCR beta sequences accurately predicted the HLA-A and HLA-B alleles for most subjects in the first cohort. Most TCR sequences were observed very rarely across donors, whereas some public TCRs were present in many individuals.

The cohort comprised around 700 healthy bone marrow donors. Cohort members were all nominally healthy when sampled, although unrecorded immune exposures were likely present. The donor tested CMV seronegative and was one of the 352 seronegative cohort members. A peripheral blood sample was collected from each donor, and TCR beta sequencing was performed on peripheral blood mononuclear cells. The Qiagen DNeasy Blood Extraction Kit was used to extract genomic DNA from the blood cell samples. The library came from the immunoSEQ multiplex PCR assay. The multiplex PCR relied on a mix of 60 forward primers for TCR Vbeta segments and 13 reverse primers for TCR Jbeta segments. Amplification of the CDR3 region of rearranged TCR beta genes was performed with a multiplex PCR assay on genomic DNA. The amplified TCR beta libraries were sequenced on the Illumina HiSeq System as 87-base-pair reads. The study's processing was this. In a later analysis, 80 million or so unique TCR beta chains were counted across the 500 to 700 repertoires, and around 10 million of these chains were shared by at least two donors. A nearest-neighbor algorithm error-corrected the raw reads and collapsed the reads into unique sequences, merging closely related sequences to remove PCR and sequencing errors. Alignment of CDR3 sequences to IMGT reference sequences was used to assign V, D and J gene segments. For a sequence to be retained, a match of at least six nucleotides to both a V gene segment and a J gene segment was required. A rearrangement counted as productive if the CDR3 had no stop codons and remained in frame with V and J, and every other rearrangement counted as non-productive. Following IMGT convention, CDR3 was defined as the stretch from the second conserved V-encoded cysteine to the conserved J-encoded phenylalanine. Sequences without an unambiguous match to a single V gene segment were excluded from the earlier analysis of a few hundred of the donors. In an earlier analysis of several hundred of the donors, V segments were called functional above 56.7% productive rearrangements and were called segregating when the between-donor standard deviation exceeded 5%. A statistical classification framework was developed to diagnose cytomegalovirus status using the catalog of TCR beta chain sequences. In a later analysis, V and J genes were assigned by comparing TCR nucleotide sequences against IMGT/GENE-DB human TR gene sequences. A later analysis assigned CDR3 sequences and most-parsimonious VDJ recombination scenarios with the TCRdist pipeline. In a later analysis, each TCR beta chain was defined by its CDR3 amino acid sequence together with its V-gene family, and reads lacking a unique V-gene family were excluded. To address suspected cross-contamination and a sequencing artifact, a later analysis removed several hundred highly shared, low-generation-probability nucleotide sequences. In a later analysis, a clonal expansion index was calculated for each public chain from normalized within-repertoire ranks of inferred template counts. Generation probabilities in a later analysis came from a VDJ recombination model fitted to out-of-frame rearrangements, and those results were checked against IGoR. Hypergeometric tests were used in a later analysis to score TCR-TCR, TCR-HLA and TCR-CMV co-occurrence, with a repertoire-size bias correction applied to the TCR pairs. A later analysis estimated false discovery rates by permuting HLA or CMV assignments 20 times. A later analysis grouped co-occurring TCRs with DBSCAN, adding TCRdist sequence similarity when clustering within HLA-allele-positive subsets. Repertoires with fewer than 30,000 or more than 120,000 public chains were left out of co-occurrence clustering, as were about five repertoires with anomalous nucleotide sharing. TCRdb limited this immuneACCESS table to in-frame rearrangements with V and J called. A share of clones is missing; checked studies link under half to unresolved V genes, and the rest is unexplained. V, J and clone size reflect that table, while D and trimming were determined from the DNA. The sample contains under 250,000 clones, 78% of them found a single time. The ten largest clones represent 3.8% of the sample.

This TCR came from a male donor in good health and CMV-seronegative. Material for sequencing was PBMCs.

The CDR3 is CASSQGLAGGPGNEQFF. The DNA reads TGTGCCAGCAGCCAAGGACTAGCGGGAGGGCCGGGGAATGAGCAGTTCTTC. The V and J genes are TRBV4-2 and TRBJ2-1; the central 14 bases match TRBD2. CDR1 and CDR2 are read off the germline V gene as LGHNA and YNFKEQ. From the cysteine through the phenylalanine, the CDR3 covers 17 amino acids. Solely the CDR3 DNA is kept, with 51 bases framed from the first base. Relative to germline, V is missing 1 base and J is missing 7 bases, with 6 bases of the junction outside any gene match.